The present T cell receptor beta chain was sequenced within a study of blood T cell repertoires in COVID-19. Across the whole study: Acute-phase and convalescent COVID-19 samples originated in the United States, Italy and Spain.

In the source study's methods: Estimation of nucleated cell counts was performed using reference gene primer amplification. The table came from immunoSEQ multiplex PCR; TCRdb's copy has only in-frame clones and leaves some out. The D gene and trimming were derived from the DNA, and the V and J assignments and clone size from that table. The repertoire holds about 42,000 clones, with around 84% as singletons. Germline CDR1 is MNHEY and CDR2 is SMNVEV (reference sequence). This CDR3 comprises 15 residues. Trimming stripped 3 bases from V and 7 bases from J, with 18 bases between. The source is a woman aged 70-85 years in a cohort sampled during active COVID-19. The chain couples TRBV27 to TRBJ2-5; D perhaps matches TRBD2 (7 bases). The sequenced material came from peripheral blood. CDR3 in DNA: TGTGCCAGCAGTTTGGGGGGGCGTAGGGAGGGGACCCAGTACTTC. As protein: CASSLGGRREGTQYF.